This T cell receptor beta chain derives from a study of cytomegalovirus exposure and HLA in healthy donors. The table came from immunoSEQ multiplex PCR; TCRdb's copy has only in-frame clones and leaves some out. The sample shows about 270,000 clones, around 86% of them seen only once. Study conclusions and caveats: Usually a TCR sequence was rare, but some public TCRs were found in many donors.

A word on this clone: The antigen is unknown.

What was sequenced was PBMCs. This receptor was obtained from a woman younger than 35 in good health and CMV-seronegative.

The CDR3 nucleotides are TGTGCCAGCAGTCTAGAGTTGGCAACTAATGAAAAACTGTTTTTT. Amino acid sequence: CASSLELATNEKLFF. The chain joins TRBV28 to TRBJ1-4; D unclear. Germline CDR1 reads MDHEN; CDR2 reads SYDVKM. V shed 5 bases and J shed 0 bases, with 10 bases lying between them. The CDR3 is made up of 15 amino acids.